This T cell receptor beta chain was sequenced during a study of T cells in Graves' hyperthyroidism and ophthalmopathy. Amplification of TCR beta CDR3 regions was performed using RNA transcripts as template. TCR CDR3 underwent first-round RT-PCR with the HTBI primer set. One entry per CDR3 protein, called by TCRdb with MiXCR from the multiplex PCR reads. The repertoire holds approximately 700,000 distinct CDR3 sequences, with about a sixth as singletons. This clonotype was counted ten times or more. Germline assignment: CDR1 MNHNS and CDR2 SASEGT. This CDR3 comprises 12 residues. Trimming cost V 5 bases and J 7 bases, with 9 bases left between them.

This TCR derives from a man younger than 35 with Graves' hyperthyroidism. The gene calls are TRBV6-1 and TRBJ2-1; D call uncertain. The sample was blood. CDR3 sequence (DNA): TGTGCCAGCAGTACCGTGAGGAATGAGCAGTTCTTC. Protein product: CASSTVRNEQFF.